This T cell receptor beta chain was profiled in a study of blood T cell repertoires in COVID-19. Germline V gene lookup returns CDR1 LGHDT and CDR2 YNNKEL (reference sequence). This CDR3 has 15 residues. The V and J ends lost 0 bases and 10 bases respectively, with 13 bases between them. In the authors' methods: Using reference gene primer amplification, nucleated cell counts were estimated. Assay: immunoSEQ multiplex PCR; the TCRdb copy retains only in-frame clones and omits some. The DNA gave D and trimming, while V, J and clone size come from that table. This sample has about 68,000 clones, with approximately 84% found just once. The count of this clone is one.

This clonotype originated in a man aged 50 or older with active COVID-19. The sequencing input was peripheral blood. The chain uses TRBV3-1 (or the pseudogene TRBV3-2) and TRBJ1-6, with no clear D. CDR3 DNA: TGTGCCAGCAGCCAAGAAACCTATTCGGGGTCACCCCTCCACTTT. Protein: CASSQETYSGSPLHF.